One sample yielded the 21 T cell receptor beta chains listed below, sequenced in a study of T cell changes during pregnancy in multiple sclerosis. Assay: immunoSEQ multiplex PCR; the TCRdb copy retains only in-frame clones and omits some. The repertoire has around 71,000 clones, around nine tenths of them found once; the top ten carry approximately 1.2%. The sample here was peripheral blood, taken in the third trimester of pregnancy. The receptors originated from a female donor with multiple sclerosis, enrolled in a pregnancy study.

CDR3 in DNA: TGTGCCAGCAGCGTAGCTCTCACAGACCTCTACGAGCAGTACTTC. Amino acid sequence: CASSVALTDLYEQYF. V is TRBV9 and J is TRBJ2-7; D is undetermined. The CDR3 is 15 amino acids. Between the trimmed V and J ends, which lost 0 bases and 3 bases, there was a span of 13 bases. Germline-derived CDR1 and CDR2 are SGDLS and YYNGEE.

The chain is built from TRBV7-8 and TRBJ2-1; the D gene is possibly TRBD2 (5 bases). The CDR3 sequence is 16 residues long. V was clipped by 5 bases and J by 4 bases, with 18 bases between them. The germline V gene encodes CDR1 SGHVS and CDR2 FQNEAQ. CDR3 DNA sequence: TGTGCCAGCAGCGCATCATCTAGCCTACGGTACAATGAGCAGTTCTTC. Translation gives CASSASSSLRYNEQFF.

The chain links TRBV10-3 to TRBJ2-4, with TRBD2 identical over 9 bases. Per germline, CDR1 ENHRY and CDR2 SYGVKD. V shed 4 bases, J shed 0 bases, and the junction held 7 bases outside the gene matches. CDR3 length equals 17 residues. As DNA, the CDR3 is TGTGCCATCAGTGCGTCTCGACTAGCGGAAGCCAAAAACATTCAGTACTTC. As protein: CAISASRLAEAKNIQYF.

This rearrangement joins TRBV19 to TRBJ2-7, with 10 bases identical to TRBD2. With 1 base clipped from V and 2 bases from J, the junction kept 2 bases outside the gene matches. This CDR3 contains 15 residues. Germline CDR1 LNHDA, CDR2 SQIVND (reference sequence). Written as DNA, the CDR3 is TGTGCCAGTAGTATAGGAGGACTAGCGGCCTACGAGCAGTACTTC. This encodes CASSIGGLAAYEQYF.

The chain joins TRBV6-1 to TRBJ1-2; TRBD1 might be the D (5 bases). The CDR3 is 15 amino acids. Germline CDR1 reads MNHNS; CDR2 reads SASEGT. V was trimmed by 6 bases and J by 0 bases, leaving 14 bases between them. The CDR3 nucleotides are TGTGCCAGCAGGGCTGCCAGGGCTGCTAACTATGGCTACACCTTC. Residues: CASRAARAANYGYTF.

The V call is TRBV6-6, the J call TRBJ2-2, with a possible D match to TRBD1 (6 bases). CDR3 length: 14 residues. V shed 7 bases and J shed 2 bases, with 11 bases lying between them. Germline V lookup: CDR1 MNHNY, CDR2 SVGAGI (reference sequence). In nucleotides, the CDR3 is TGTGCCAGCACAATACAGGGTAACACCGGGGAGCTGTTTTTT. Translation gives CASTIQGNTGELFF.

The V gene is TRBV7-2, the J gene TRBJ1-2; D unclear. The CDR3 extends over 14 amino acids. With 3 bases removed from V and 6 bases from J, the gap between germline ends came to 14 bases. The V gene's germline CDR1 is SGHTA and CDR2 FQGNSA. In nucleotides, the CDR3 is TGTGCCAGCAGCTTGGTGTATCTGGAGGATGGCTACACCTTC. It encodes CASSLVYLEDGYTF.

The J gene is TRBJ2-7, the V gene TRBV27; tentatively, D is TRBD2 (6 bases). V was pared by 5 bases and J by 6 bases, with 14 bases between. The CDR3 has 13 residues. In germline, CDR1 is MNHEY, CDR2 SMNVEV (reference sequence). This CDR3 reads CASSHRRGGEQYF. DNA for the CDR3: TGTGCCAGCAGTCATCGCCGGGGAGGCGAGCAGTACTTC.

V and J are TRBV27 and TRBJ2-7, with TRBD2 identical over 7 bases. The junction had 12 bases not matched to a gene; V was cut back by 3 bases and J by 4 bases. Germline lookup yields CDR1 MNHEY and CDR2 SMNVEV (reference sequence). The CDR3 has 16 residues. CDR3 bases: TGTGCCAGCAGTTTCGCCGGGGCCGGGACTACTTACGAGCAGTACTTC. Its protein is CASSFAGAGTTYEQYF.

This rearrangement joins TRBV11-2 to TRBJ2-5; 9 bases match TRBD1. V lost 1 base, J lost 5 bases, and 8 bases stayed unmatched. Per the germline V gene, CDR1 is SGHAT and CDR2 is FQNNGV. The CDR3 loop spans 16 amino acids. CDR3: CASSLVTGGLGETQYF. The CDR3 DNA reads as TGTGCCAGCAGCTTAGTTACAGGGGGCTTGGGGGAGACCCAGTACTTC. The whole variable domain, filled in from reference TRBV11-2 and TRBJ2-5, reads EAGVAQSPRYKIIEKRQSVAFWCNPISGHATLYWYQQILGQGPKLLIQFQNNGVVDDSQLPKDRFSAERLKGVDSTLKIQPAKLEDSAVYLCASSLVTGGLGETQYFGPGTRLLVL.

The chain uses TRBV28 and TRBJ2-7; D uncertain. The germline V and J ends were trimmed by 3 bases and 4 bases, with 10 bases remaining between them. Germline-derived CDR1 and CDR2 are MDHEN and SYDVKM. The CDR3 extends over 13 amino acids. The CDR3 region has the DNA TGTGCCAGCAGTTTCTCTAACAGATACGAGCAGTACTTC. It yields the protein CASSFSNRYEQYF.

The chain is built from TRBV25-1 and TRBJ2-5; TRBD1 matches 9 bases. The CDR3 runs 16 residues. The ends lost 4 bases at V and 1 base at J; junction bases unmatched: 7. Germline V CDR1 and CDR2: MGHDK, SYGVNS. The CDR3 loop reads CASSGGDRAFQETQYF. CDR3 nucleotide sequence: TGTGCCAGCAGTGGGGGGGACAGGGCCTTCCAAGAGACCCAGTACTTC.

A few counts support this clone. CDR3 residues: CASSIRQGLGTEAFF. CDR3 in DNA: TGTGCCAGTAGTATCCGACAGGGGTTAGGAACTGAAGCTTTCTTT. This sequence joins TRBV19 and TRBJ1-1; 8 bases align to TRBD1. The length of the CDR3 is 15 residues. Germline CDR1 is LNHDA and CDR2 is SQIVND (reference sequence). The V segment lost 3 bases and the J segment 5 bases; nucleotides outside the gene matches: 8.

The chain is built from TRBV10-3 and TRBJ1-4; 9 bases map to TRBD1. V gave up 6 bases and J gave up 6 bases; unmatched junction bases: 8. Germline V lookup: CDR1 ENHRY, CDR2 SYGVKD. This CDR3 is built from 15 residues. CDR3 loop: CAIRGAGQGYEKLFF. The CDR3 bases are TGTGCCATCAGAGGGGCAGGACAGGGGTATGAAAAACTGTTTTTT.

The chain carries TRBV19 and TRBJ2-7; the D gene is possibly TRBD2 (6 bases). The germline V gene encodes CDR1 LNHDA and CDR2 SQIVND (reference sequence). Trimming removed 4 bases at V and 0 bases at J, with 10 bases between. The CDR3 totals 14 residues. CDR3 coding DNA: TGTGCCAGTAGTAGTAGCGGAAGCTCCTACGAGCAGTACTTC. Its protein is CASSSSGSSYEQYF.

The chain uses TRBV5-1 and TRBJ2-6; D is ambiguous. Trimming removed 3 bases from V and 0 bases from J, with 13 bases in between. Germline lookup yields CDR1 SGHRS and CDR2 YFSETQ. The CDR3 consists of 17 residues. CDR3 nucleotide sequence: TGCGCCAGCAGCTGGGCAGAGATAAGCTCTGGGGCCAACGTCCTGACTTTC. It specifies CASSWAEISSGANVLTF.

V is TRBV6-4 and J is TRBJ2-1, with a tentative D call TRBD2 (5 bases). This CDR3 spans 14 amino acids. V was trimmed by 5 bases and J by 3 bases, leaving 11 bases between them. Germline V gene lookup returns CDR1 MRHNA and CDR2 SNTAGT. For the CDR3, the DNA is TGTGCCAGCAGTCCCTTCCGGGGCTACAATGAGCAGTTCTTC. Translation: CASSPFRGYNEQFF.

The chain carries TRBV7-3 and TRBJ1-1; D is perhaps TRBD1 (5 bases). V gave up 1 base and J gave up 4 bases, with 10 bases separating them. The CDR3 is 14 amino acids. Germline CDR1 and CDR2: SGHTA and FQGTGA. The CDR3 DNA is TGTGCCAGCAGCTTAAGTACCGGGGGCACTGAAGCTTTCTTT. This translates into CASSLSTGGTEAFF.

Here the CDR3 DNA reads TGTGCCAGCCAGCGGGACAGGGGACGCAATGAGCAGTTCTTC. Translated: CASQRDRGRNEQFF. The V and J genes are TRBV7-3 and TRBJ2-1; 10 bases match TRBD1. The CDR3 loop spans 14 amino acids. With 8 bases clipped from V and 6 bases from J, the junction kept 7 bases outside the gene matches. The germline V gene has CDR1 SGHTA and CDR2 FQGTGA. The variable domain in full, completed from reference TRBV7-3 and TRBJ2-1, reads GAGVSQTPSNKVTEKGKYVELRCDPISGHTALYWYRQSLGQGPEFLIYFQGTGAADDSGLPNDRFFAVRPEGSVSTLKIQRTERGDSAVYLCASQRDRGRNEQFFGPGTRLTVL.

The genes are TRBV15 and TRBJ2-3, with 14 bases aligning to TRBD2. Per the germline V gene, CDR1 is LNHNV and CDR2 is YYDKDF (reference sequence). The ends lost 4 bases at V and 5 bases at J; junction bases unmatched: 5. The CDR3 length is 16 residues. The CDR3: CATSTRLAGGQDTQYF. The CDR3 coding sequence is TGTGCCACCAGCACCCGACTAGCGGGAGGGCAAGATACGCAGTATTTT.

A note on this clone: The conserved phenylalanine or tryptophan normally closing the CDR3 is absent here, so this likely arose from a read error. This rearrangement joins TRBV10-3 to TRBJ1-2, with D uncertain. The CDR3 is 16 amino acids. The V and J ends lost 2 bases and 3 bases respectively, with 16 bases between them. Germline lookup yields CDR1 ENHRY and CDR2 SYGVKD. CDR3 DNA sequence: TGTGCCATCAGTGAGACGCGGGGAGGAGTTGACTATGGCTACACCCTC. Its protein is CAISETRGGVDYGYTL.